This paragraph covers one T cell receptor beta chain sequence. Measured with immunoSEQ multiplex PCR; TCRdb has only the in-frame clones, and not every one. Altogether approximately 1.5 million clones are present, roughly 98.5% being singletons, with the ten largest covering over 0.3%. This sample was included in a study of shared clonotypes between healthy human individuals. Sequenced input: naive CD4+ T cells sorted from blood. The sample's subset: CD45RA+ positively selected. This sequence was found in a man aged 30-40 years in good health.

In DNA form, the CDR3 reads TGCGCCAGCAGCCCGCCGTGGGACAGGCAAGGCTACACCTTC. It specifies CASSPPWDRQGYTF. The chain couples TRBV5-1 to TRBJ1-2; 8 positions agree with TRBD1. The junction had 10 bases not matched to a gene; V was cut back by 4 bases and J by 8 bases. Per germline, CDR1 SGHRS and CDR2 YFSETQ. The CDR3 contains 14 residues.